This T cell receptor (beta chain) was identified in a study of blood T cell repertoires in COVID-19. As for the study in general: COVID-19 samples from acute and convalescent phases originated in the United States, Italy and Spain. The analysed material was cDNA or gDNA that came from T cells, B-cell-depleted T cells, or PBMCs.

Germline CDR1 is SGHRS and CDR2 is YFSETQ. V was clipped by 0 bases and J by 2 bases; unmatched bases: 11. This CDR3 has 17 residues. The study drew participants aged 18 to 89 years from some 25 US areas. In the source study's methods: Estimation of nucleated cell counts relied on the amplification of reference gene primers. Assay used: immunoSEQ multiplex PCR; TCRdb lists only in-frame clones, some missing. The D gene and trimming were derived from the DNA, and the V and J assignments and clone size from that table. The data hold under 150,000 clones, with roughly 80% observed a single time. This sequence originates from a man aged 40-49 years with acute COVID-19. Sequencing used PBMCs or T cells enriched from blood (not recorded which). The V and J genes are TRBV5-1 and TRBJ2-7, with 7 bases that match TRBD1. This chain's CDR3 is CASSLVAIQGHPYEQYF. In DNA, the CDR3 is TGCGCCAGCAGCTTGGTCGCTATACAGGGGCATCCCTACGAGCAGTACTTC.